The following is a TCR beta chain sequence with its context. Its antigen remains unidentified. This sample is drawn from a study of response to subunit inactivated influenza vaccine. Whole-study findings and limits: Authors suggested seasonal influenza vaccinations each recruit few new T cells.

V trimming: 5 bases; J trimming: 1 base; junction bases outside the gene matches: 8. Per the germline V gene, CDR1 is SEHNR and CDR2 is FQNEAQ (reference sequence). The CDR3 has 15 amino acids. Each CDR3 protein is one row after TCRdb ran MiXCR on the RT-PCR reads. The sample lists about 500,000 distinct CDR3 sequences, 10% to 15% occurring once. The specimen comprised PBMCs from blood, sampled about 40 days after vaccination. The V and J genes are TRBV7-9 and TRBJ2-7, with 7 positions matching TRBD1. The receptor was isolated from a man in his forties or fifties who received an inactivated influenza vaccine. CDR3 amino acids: CASSPGRRGSYEQYF. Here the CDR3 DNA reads TGTGCCAGCAGCCCCGGGCGCAGGGGGTCCTACGAGCAGTACTTC.